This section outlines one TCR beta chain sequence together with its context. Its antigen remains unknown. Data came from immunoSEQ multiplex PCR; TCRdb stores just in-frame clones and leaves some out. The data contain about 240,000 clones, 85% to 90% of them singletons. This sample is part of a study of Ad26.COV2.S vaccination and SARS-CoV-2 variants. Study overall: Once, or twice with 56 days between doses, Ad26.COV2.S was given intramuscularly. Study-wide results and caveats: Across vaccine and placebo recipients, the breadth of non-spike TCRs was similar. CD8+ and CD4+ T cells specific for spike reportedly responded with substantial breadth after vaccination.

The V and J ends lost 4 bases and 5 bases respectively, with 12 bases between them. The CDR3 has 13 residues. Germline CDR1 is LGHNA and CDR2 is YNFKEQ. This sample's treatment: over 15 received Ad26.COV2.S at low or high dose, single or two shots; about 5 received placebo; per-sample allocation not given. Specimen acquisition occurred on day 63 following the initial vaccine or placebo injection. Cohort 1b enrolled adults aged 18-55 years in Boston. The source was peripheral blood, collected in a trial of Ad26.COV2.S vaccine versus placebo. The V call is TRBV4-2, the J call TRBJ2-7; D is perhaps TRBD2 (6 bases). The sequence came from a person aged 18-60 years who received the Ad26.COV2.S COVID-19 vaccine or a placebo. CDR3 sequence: CASSRDWNDEQYF. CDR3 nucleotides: TGTGCCAGCAGCCGGGACTGGAACGACGAGCAGTACTTC.